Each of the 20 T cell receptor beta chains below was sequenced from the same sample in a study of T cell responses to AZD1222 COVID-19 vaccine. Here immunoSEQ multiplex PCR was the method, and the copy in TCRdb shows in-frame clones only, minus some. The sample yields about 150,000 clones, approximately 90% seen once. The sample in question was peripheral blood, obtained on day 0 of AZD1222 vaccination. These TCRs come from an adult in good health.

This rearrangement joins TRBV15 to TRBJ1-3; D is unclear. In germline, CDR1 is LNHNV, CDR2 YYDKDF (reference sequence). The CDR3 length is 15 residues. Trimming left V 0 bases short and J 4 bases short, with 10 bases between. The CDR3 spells CATSREKNSGNTIYF. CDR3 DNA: TGTGCCACCAGCAGAGAGAAGAATTCAGGAAACACCATATATTTT.

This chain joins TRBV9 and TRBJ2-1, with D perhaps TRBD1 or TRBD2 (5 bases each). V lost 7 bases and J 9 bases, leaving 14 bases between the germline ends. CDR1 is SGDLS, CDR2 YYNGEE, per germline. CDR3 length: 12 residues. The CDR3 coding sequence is TGTGCCAGCGGTGGGGGAACGGGTGAGCAGTTCTTC. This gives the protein CASGGGTGEQFF.

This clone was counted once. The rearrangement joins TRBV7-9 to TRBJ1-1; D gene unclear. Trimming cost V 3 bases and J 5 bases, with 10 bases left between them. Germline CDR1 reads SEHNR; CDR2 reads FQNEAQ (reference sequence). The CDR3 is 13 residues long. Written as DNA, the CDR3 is TGTGCCAGCAGCTTGTCATCGGTGACTGAAGCTTTCTTT. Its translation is CASSLSSVTEAFF.

The CDR3 DNA sequence: TGTGCCAGCAGGGCACTCGGAGTCGGCACCGGGGAGCTGTTTTTT. The encoded protein is CASRALGVGTGELFF. The chain uses TRBV6-5 and TRBJ2-2, with no clear D. The V gene's germline CDR1 is MNHEY and CDR2 SVGAGI. V was trimmed by 6 bases and J by 4 bases, leaving 15 bases between them. The CDR3 loop spans 15 amino acids.

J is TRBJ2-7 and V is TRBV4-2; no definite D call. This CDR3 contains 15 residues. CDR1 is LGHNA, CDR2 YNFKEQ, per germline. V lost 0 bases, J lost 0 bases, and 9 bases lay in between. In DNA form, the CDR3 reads TGTGCCAGCAGCCAAGACTCCGGAAACTCCTACGAGCAGTACTTC. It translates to CASSQDSGNSYEQYF.

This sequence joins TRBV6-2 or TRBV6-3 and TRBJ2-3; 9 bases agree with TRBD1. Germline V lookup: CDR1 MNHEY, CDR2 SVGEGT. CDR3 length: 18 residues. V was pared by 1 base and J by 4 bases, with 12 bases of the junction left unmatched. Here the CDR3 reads CASSYFPGTGSFADTQYF. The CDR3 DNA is TGTGCCAGCAGTTACTTTCCCGGGACAGGGTCCTTCGCAGATACGCAGTATTTT.

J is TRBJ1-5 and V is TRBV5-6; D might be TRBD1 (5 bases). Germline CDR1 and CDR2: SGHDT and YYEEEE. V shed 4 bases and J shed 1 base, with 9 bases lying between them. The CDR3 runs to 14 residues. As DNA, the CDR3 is TGTGCCAGCAGCAGGGGTTGGAGCAATCAGCCCCAGCATTTT. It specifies CASSRGWSNQPQHF.

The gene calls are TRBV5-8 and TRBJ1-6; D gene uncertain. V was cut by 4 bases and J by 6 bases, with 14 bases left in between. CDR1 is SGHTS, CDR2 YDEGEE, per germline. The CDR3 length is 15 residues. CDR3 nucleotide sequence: TGTGCCAGCAGCAGACCAGGTGGAGGTAATTCACCCCTCCACTTT. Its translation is CASSRPGGGNSPLHF.

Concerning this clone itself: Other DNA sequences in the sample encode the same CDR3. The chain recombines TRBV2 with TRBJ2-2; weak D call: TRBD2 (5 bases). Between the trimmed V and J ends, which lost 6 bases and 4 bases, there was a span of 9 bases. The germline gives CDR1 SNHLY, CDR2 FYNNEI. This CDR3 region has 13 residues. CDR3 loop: CASRVEGTGELFF. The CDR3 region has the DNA TGTGCCAGCAGGGTCGAGGGCACCGGGGAGCTGTTTTTT.

CDR3 DNA: TGTGCCAGCAGACGACAGGAGACGGCCGAGCAGTACTTC. Amino acid sequence: CASRRQETAEQYF. The J gene is TRBJ2-7, the V gene TRBV6-5; a possible D gene is TRBD1 (6 bases). From germline, CDR1 is MNHEY and CDR2 SVGAGI. The CDR3 totals 13 residues. Trimming took off 6 bases at V and 6 bases at J, with 15 bases between the two ends.

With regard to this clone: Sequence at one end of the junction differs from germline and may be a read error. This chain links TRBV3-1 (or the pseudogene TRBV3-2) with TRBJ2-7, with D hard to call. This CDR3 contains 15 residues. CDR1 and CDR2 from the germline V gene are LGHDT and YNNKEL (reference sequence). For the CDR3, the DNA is TGTGCCAGCACCCAAGTTGCGACACTTCTCCGCGAGCAGTACTTC. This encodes CASTQVATLLREQYF.

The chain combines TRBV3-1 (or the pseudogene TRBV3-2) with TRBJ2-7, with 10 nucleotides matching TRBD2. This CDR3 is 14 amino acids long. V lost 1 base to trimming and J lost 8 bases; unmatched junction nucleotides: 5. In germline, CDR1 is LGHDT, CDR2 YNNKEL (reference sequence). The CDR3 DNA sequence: TGTGCCAGCAGCCAAGGGCTAGCGGGAGTCAAGCAGTACTTC. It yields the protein CASSQGLAGVKQYF.

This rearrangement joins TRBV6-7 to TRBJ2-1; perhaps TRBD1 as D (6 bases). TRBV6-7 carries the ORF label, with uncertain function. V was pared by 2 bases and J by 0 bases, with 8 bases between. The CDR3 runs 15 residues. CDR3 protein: CASSYRGSSYNEQFF. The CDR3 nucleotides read TGTGCCAGCAGTTACAGGGGGAGCTCCTACAATGAGCAGTTCTTC.

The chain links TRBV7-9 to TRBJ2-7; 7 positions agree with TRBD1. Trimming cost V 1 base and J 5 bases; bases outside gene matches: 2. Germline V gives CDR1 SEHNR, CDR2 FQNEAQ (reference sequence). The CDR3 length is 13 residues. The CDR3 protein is CASSLGQGNEQYF. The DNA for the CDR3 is TGTGCCAGCAGCTTAGGACAGGGAAACGAGCAGTACTTC. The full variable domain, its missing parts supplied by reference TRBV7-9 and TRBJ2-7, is DTGVSQNPRHKITKRGQNVTFRCDPISEHNRLYWYRQTLGQGPEFLTYFQNEAQLEKSRLLSDRFSAERPKGSFSTLEIQRTEQGDSAMYLCASSLGQGNEQYFGPGTRLTVT.

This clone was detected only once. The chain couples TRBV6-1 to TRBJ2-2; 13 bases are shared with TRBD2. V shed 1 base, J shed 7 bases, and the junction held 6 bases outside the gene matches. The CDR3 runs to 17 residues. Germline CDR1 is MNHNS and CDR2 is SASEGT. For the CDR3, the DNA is TGTGCCAGCAGTGAAGGACTAGCGGGAGGCCCCCACGGGGAGCTGTTTTTT. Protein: CASSEGLAGGPHGELFF.

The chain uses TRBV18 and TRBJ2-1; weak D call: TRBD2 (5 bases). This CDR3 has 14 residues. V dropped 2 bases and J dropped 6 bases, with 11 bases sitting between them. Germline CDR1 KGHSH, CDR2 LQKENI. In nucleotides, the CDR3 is TGTGCCAGCTCACCATGGGAGTCTCGCAATGAGCAGTTCTTC. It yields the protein CASSPWESRNEQFF.

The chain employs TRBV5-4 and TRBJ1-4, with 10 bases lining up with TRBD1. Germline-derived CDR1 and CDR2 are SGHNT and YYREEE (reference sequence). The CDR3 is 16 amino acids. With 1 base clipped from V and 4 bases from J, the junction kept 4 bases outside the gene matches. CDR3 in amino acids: CASSLRGQGINEKLFF. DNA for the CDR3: TGTGCCAGCAGCTTGAGGGGACAGGGGATTAATGAAAAACTGTTTTTT.

As DNA, the CDR3 is TGTGCCAGCAGTTTAGGCAGGGATTCACCCCTCCACTTT. Amino acids: CASSLGRDSPLHF. The V and J genes are TRBV12-3 or TRBV12-4 and TRBJ1-6; perhaps TRBD1 as D (5 bases). The length of the CDR3 is 13 residues. V lost 1 base and J lost 8, with 6 bases in between.

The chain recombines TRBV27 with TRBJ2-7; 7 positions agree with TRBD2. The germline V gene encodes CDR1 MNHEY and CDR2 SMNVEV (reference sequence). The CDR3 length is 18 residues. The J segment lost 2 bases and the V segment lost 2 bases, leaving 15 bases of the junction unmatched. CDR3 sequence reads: CASSLLAFSRESAYEQYF. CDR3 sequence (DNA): TGTGCCAGCAGTTTACTGGCTTTCTCGCGGGAGTCAGCCTACGAGCAGTACTTC.

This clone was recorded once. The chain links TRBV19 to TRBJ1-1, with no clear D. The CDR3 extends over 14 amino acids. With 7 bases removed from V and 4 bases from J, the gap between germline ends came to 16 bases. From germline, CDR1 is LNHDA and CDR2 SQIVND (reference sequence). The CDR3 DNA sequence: TGTGCCAGTACAGAGGGCAGTGTGAGCACTGAAGCTTTCTTT. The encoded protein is CASTEGSVSTEAFF.